One sample yielded the 25 T cell receptor beta chains listed below, sequenced in a study of blood T cell repertoires in COVID-19. Sequencing was performed with immunoSEQ multiplex PCR; in TCRdb, only in-frame clones are kept and a portion is missing. The sample consists of 90,000 to 100,000 clones, 90% of them appearing once. Sequenced sample: peripheral blood. The receptors originated from a man aged 45-65 years with acute or convalescent COVID-19.

The chain couples TRBV5-1 to TRBJ2-7; D might be TRBD1 (6 bases). V lost 2 bases and J 5 bases, leaving 17 bases between the germline ends. The CDR3 spans 15 residues. Germline V gene sequence: CDR1 SGHRS, CDR2 YFSETQ. The CDR3 is CASSLQGEDYNEQYF. The DNA for the CDR3 is TGCGCCAGCAGCTTACAGGGAGAGGATTATAACGAGCAGTACTTC.

The J gene is TRBJ2-6, the V gene TRBV19; 7 bases are shared with TRBD1. The CDR3 spans 17 residues. The J segment lost 0 bases and the V segment lost 5 bases, leaving 7 bases of the junction unmatched. Germline V lookup: CDR1 LNHDA, CDR2 SQIVND (reference sequence). The CDR3 coding sequence is TGTGCCAGTAGTCCTAGACAGGGCCTCTCTGGGGCCAACGTCCTGACTTTC. This codes for CASSPRQGLSGANVLTF.

The V and J genes are TRBV30 and TRBJ1-1; 9 nucleotides align to TRBD1. The CDR3 has 12 residues. Germline V CDR1 and CDR2: GTSNPN, SVGIG (reference sequence). The V and J ends lost 0 bases and 10 bases, in that order; junction bases with no gene match: 3. The CDR3 reads CAWSVQGATAFF. The CDR3, as DNA: TGTGCCTGGAGTGTACAGGGGGCTACAGCTTTCTTT.

This sequence joins TRBV9 and TRBJ2-1; the D gene is possibly TRBD2 (6 bases). V was pared by 2 bases and J by 9 bases, with 15 bases between. Germline CDR1 reads SGDLS; CDR2 reads YYNGEE. This CDR3 region has 14 residues. This chain's CDR3 is CASSVGGRPSEQFF. CDR3 nucleotides: TGTGCCAGCAGCGTGGGGGGACGGCCCAGTGAGCAGTTCTTC.

This CDR3 reads CASSPIPAGRGETQYF. DNA of the CDR3: TGTGCCAGCTCACCAATCCCAGCGGGGAGAGGAGAGACCCAGTACTTC. This chain joins TRBV18 and TRBJ2-5, with 7 bases that match TRBD2. This CDR3 spans 16 amino acids. The ends lost 2 bases at V and 4 bases at J; junction bases unmatched: 10. The V gene's germline CDR1 is KGHSH and CDR2 LQKENI.

This chain links TRBV5-1 with TRBJ2-1, with 8 bases identical to TRBD2. This CDR3 spans 14 amino acids. Germline V gene data show CDR1 as SGHRS and CDR2 as YFSETQ. The V segment lost 5 bases and the J segment 0 bases; nucleotides outside the gene matches: 1. This CDR3 is CASRAGDSYNEQFF. The CDR3 nucleotides read TGCGCCAGCAGAGCGGGAGACTCCTACAATGAGCAGTTCTTC.

The chain links TRBV19 to TRBJ2-1, with D possibly being TRBD2 (5 bases). CDR1 and CDR2 (germline): LNHDA, SQIVND (reference sequence). This CDR3 has 13 residues. The germline V and J ends were trimmed by 4 bases and 9 bases, with 13 bases remaining between them. The CDR3: CASSTREGGEQFF. Written as DNA, the CDR3 is TGTGCCAGTAGTACTCGGGAAGGAGGTGAGCAGTTCTTC.

The genes are TRBV5-1 and TRBJ2-2; D remains ambiguous. Per germline, CDR1 SGHRS and CDR2 YFSETQ. The germline V and J ends were trimmed by 3 bases and 1 base, with 7 bases remaining between them. This CDR3 region has 14 residues. The CDR3 DNA reads as TGCGCCAGCAGCTCGAACGGGAACACCGGGGAGCTGTTTTTT. As protein: CASSSNGNTGELFF.

The chain carries TRBV6-5 and TRBJ2-2; possible D gene TRBD2, 5 bases. Germline assignment: CDR1 MNHEY and CDR2 SVGAGI. The V end lost 5 bases, the J end lost 7 bases, and 17 bases lay between the germline ends. The CDR3 has 15 amino acids. CDR3 region: CASSPGRLSGGELFF. DNA of the CDR3: TGTGCCAGCAGTCCCGGACGGCTGAGCGGCGGGGAGCTGTTTTTT.

This chain joins TRBV6-5 and TRBJ2-2; D might be TRBD2 (5 bases). V was shortened by 7 bases and J by 8 bases, with 14 bases between the two germline ends. Germline values: CDR1 MNHEY, CDR2 SVGAGI. The CDR3 runs 13 residues. CDR3 amino acids: CASTAEPRGELFF. Written as DNA, the CDR3 is TGTGCCAGCACAGCGGAACCCAGGGGGGAGCTGTTTTTT.

The sample holds one count of this clone. The chain is built from TRBV6-1 and TRBJ1-2, with 7 bases lining up with TRBD1. The V segment lost 5 bases and the J segment 8 bases; nucleotides outside the gene matches: 5. Germline V gene sequence: CDR1 MNHNS, CDR2 SASEGT. The CDR3 covers 12 residues. Here the CDR3 reads CASSPGGEGYTF. CDR3 in DNA: TGTGCCAGCAGTCCAGGGGGAGAGGGCTACACCTTC.

J is TRBJ2-3 and V is TRBV5-4; D remains ambiguous. V shed 0 bases and J shed 6 bases, with 5 bases lying between them. CDR3 size: 12 residues. Per the germline V gene, CDR1 is SGHNT and CDR2 is YYREEE (reference sequence). In DNA, the CDR3 is TGTGCCAGCAGCTTGGGGCGGGATACGCAGTATTTT. Translating gives CASSLGRDTQYF.

The genes are TRBV6-5 and TRBJ1-6, with D tentatively TRBD1 (6 bases). Germline V gene lookup returns CDR1 MNHEY and CDR2 SVGAGI. Deletions cut 8 bases from V and 7 bases from J, with 9 bases between. The CDR3 has 12 residues. The CDR3 sequence: CASQGNNSPLHF. CDR3 sequence (DNA): TGTGCCAGCCAGGGGAACAATTCACCCCTCCACTTT.

This chain connects TRBV2 to TRBJ1-1; the match to TRBD1 covers 8 bases. This CDR3 comprises 14 residues. Trimming at V came to 6 bases and at J to 4 bases, leaving 7 bases not matched to a gene. Germline CDR1 is SNHLY and CDR2 is FYNNEI. The CDR3 loop reads CASSQGAVGTEAFF. The DNA for the CDR3 is TGTGCCAGCAGCCAGGGGGCAGTAGGCACTGAAGCTTTCTTT.

This chain connects TRBV7-9 to TRBJ2-3; D ambiguous. The CDR3 sequence is 12 residues long. Germline values: CDR1 SEHNR, CDR2 FQNEAQ (reference sequence). The V end lost 6 bases, the J end lost 5 bases, and 9 bases lay between the germline ends. The chain's CDR3 is CASRGLGDTQYF. CDR3 DNA sequence: TGTGCCAGCAGGGGCCTGGGAGATACGCAGTATTTT.

The genes are TRBV6-5 and TRBJ2-5; no firm D call. Germline CDR1 MNHEY, CDR2 SVGAGI. The CDR3 is 12 amino acids. The ends were cut back, 0 bases at V and 4 bases at J, with 3 bases in the middle. The CDR3: CASSYSRETQYF. For the CDR3, the DNA is TGTGCCAGCAGTTACTCGAGAGAGACCCAGTACTTC.

This clone was recorded once. The rearrangement links TRBV6-2 or TRBV6-3 to TRBJ2-7, with TRBD2 identical over 9 bases. The CDR3 is 18 residues long. J gave up 5 bases and V 0 bases, and 14 bases lay outside the gene matches. Germline V gives CDR1 MNHEY, CDR2 SVGEGT. In DNA, the CDR3 is TGTGCCAGCAGTTACTCGAAAGCGTTCGGCGGGAGGGCCCACGAGCAGTACTTC. It encodes CASSYSKAFGGRAHEQYF.

The chain couples TRBV27 to TRBJ1-5; TRBD1 matches at 7 bases. Germline V gene data show CDR1 as MNHEY and CDR2 as SMNVEV (reference sequence). J gave up 2 bases and V 4 bases, and 5 bases lay outside the gene matches. The CDR3 spans 15 residues. Here the CDR3 reads CASSSTGIGNQPQHF. CDR3 DNA sequence: TGTGCCAGCAGTTCGACAGGGATCGGCAATCAGCCCCAGCATTTT.

The chain joins TRBV9 to TRBJ2-4, with D perhaps matching TRBD1 (5 bases). The V end was cut by 4 bases, the J end by 7 bases, with 15 bases between. Germline values: CDR1 SGDLS, CDR2 YYNGEE. The CDR3 loop spans 14 amino acids. The CDR3 bases are TGTGCCAGCAGCCCCGCGGTGGGGCGGAACATTCAGTACTTC. It encodes CASSPAVGRNIQYF.

This rearrangement joins TRBV7-9 to TRBJ1-5; D is undetermined. V gave up 2 bases and J gave up 4 bases, with 15 bases separating them. The CDR3 consists of 16 residues. Germline assignment: CDR1 SEHNR and CDR2 FQNEAQ (reference sequence). CDR3 DNA: TGTGCCAGCAGCTTAAAATCCGATACGGGGAATCAGCCCCAGCATTTT. As protein: CASSLKSDTGNQPQHF.

V and J are TRBV30 and TRBJ1-2; TRBD1 is a possible D gene (6 bases). Germline lookup yields CDR1 GTSNPN and CDR2 SVGIG (reference sequence). The CDR3 contains 14 residues. V was pared by 2 bases and J by 7 bases, with 17 bases between. Here the CDR3 DNA reads TGTGCCTGGAGTTTTGGACAGTCGGCTTTTGGCTACACCTTC. Residues: CAWSFGQSAFGYTF. Full variable domain (remainder filled in from reference TRBV30 and TRBJ1-2): SQTIHQWPATLVQPVGSPLSLECTVEGTSNPNLYWYRQAAGRGLQLLFYSVGIGQISSEVPQNLSASRPQDRQFILSSKKLLLSDSGFYLCAWSFGQSAFGYTFGSGTRLTVV.

Here the CDR3 reads CASSFGTTIYEQYF. CDR3 DNA: TGTGCCAGCAGCTTCGGGACTACTATTTACGAGCAGTACTTC. The chain uses TRBV7-9 and TRBJ2-7; TRBD2 matches 7 bases. Germline assignment: CDR1 SEHNR and CDR2 FQNEAQ (reference sequence). This CDR3 region has 14 residues. Unmatched junction bases numbered 6, after V lost 3 bases and J lost 4 bases. Supplemented by reference TRBV7-9 and TRBJ2-7, the full variable domain reads DTGVSQNPRHKITKRGQNVTFRCDPISEHNRLYWYRQTLGQGPEFLTYFQNEAQLEKSRLLSDRFSAERPKGSFSTLEIQRTEQGDSAMYLCASSFGTTIYEQYFGPGTRLTVT.

V usage is TRBV19 and J usage is TRBJ1-1; D uncertain. The germline CDR1 and CDR2 sequences are LNHDA and SQIVND (reference sequence). The CDR3 consists of 13 residues. Trimming took off 4 bases at V and 4 bases at J, with 10 bases between the two ends. As DNA, the CDR3 is TGTGCCAGTAGTACCCCCCCTTTCACTGAAGCTTTCTTT. Protein: CASSTPPFTEAFF.

J is TRBJ2-7 and V is TRBV6-1, with D unresolved. Trimming took 3 bases from V and 0 from J, leaving 6 bases between them. This CDR3 is built from 13 residues. Germline assignment: CDR1 MNHNS and CDR2 SASEGT. In nucleotides, the CDR3 is TGTGCCAGCAGTGAGAGGTTCTCCTACGAGCAGTACTTC. Residues: CASSERFSYEQYF.

The chain links TRBV5-6 to TRBJ2-7; 8 bases agree with TRBD1. From germline, CDR1 is SGHDT and CDR2 YYEEEE. J lost 6 bases, V lost 4 bases, and 6 bases had no gene match. CDR3 length: 13 residues. CDR3 bases: TGTGCCAGCAGCCCGGGACAGGCGGTCGAGCAGTACTTC. This translates into CASSPGQAVEQYF.